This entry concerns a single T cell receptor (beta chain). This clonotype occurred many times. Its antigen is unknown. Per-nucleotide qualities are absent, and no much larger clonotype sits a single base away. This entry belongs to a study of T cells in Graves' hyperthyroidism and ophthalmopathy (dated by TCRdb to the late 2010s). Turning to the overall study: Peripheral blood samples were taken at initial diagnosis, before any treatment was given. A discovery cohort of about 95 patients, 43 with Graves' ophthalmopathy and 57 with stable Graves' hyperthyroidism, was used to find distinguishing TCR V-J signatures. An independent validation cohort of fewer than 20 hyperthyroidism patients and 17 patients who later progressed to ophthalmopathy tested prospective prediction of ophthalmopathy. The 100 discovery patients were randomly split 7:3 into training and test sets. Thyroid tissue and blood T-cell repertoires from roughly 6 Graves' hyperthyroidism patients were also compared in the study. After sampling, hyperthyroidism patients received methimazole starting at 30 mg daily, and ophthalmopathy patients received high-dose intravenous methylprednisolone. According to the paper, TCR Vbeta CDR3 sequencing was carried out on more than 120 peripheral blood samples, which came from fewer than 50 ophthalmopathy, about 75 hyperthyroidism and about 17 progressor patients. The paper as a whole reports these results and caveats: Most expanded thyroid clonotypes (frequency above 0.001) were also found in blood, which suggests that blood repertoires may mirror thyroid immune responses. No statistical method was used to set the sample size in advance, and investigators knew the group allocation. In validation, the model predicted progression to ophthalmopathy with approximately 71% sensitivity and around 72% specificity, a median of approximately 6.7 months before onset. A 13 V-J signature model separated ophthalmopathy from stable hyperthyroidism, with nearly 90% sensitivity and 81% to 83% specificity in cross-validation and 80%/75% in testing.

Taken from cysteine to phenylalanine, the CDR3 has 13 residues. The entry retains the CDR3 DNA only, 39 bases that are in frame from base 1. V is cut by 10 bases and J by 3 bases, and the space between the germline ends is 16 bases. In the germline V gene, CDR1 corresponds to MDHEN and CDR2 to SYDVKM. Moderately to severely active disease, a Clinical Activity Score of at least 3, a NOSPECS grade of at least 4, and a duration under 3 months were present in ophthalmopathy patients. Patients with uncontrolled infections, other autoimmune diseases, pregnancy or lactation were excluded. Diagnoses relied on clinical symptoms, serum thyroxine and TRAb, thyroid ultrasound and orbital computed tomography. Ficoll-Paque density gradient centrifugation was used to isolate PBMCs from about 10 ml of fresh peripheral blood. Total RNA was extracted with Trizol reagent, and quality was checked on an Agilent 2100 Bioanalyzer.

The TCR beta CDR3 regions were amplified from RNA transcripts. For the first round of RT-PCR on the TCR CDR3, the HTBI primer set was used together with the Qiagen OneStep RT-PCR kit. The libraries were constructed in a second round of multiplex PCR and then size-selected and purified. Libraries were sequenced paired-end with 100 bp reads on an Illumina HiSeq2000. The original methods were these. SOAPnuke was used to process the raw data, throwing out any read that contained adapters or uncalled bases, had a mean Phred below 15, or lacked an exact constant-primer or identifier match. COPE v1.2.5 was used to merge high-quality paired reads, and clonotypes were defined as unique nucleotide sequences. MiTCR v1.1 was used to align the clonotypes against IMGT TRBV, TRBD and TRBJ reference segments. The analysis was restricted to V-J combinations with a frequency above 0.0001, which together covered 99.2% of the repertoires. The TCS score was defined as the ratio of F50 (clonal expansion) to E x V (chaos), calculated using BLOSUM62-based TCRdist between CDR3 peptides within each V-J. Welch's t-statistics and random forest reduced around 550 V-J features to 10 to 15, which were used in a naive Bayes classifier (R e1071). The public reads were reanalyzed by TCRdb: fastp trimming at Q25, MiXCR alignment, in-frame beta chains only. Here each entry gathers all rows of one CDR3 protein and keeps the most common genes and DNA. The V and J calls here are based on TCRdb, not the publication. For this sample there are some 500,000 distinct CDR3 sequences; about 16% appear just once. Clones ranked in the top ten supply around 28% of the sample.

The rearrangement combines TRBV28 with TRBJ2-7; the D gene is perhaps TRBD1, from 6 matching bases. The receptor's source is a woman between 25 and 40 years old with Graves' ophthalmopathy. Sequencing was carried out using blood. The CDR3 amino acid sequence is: CATRPEGDYEQYF. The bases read TGTGCCACCAGGCCCGAGGGGGACTACGAGCAGTACTTC.